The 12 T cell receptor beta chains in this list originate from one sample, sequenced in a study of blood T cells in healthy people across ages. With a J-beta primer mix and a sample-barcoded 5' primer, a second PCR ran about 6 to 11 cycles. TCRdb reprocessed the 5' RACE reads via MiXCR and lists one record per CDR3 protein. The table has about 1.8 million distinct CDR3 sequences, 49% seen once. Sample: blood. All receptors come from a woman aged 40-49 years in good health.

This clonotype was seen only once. CDR3 residues: CSVRTGGNTIYF. The CDR3 coding sequence is TGCAGCGTACGGACAGGGGGAAACACCATATATTTT. The chain is built from TRBV29-1 and TRBJ1-3; 8 bases agree with TRBD1. The CDR3 loop spans 12 amino acids. Trimming cost V 6 bases and J 4 bases; bases outside gene matches: 2. The germline V gene has CDR1 SQVTM and CDR2 ANQGSEA.

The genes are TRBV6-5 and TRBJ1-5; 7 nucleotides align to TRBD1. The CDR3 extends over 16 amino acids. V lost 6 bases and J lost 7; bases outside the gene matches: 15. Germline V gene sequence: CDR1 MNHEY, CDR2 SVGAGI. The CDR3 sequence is CASSRDSPLYGQPQHF. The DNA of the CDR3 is TGTGCCAGCAGCAGGGACAGCCCTCTTTATGGGCAGCCCCAGCATTTT.

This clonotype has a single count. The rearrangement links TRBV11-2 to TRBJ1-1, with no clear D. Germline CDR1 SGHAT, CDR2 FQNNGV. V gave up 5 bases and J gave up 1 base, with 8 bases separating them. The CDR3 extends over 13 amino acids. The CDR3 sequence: CASSREWNTEAFF. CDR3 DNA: TGTGCCAGCAGCCGGGAGTGGAACACTGAAGCTTTCTTT.

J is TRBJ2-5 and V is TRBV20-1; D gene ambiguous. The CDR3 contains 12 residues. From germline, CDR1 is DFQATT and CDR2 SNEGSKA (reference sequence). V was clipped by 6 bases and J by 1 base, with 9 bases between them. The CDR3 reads CSATRIQETQYF. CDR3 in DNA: TGCAGTGCCACGCGGATCCAAGAGACCCAGTACTTC.

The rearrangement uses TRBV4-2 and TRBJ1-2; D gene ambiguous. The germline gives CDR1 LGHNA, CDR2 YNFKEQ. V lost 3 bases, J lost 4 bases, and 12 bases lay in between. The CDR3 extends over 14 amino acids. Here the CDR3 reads CASSHPEGFYGYTF. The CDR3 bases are TGTGCCAGCAGCCATCCCGAGGGCTTCTATGGCTACACCTTC.

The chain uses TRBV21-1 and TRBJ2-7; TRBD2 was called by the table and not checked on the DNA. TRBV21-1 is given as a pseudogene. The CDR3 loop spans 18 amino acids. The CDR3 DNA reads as TGTGCCAGCAGCAAAGGTCCTCTTCGGACTAGTAGAGGCTACGAGCAGTACTTC. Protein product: CASSKGPLRTSRGYEQYF.

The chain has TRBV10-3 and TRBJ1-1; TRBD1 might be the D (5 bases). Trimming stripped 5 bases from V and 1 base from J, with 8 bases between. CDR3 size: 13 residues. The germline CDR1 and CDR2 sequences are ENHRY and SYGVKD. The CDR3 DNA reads TGTGCCATCAGTCAGACAGCGAACACTGAAGCTTTCTTT. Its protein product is CAISQTANTEAFF.

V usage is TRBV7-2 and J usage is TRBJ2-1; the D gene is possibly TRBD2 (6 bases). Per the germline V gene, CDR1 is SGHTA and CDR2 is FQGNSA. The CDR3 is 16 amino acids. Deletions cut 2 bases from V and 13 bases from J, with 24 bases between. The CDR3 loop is CASSLNGARPGETQFF. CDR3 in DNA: TGTGCCAGCAGCTTAAATGGGGCGAGACCGGGAGAGACCCAGTTCTTC.

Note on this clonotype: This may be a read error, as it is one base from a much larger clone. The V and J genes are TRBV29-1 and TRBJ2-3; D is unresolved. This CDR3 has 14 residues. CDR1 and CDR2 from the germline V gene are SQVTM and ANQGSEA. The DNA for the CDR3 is TGCAGCGTTGAAGAAGGGATACGCACAGATGCGCAGTATTTT. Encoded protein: CSVEEGIRTDAQYF.

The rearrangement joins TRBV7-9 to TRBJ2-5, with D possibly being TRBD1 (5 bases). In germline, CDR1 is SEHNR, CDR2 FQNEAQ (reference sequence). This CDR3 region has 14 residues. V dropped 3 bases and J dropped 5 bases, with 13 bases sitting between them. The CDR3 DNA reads TGTGCCAGCAGCTTCTGGGTAGGGGCGGAGACCCAGTACTTC. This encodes CASSFWVGAETQYF.

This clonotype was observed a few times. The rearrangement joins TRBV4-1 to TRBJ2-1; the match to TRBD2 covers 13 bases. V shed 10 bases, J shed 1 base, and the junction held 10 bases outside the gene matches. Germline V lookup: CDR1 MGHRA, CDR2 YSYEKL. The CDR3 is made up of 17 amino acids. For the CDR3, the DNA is TGCGCCACTCGACTAGCGGGGGGCCAGGGGTCCTACAATGAGCAGTTCTTC. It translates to CATRLAGGQGSYNEQFF.

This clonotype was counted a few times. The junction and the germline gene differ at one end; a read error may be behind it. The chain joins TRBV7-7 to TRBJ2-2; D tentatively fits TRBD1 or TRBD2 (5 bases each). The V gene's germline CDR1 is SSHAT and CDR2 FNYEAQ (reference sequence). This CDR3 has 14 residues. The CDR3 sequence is CASSPGPYTGELFF. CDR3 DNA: TGTGCTAGCAGCCCGGGACCATACACCGGGGAGCTGTTTTTT.